A selection of T cell receptor beta chains follows, all from one sample in a study of radiotherapy plus CTLA-4 blockade in lung cancer. Using immunoSEQ multiplex PCR, the repertoire was profiled, and TCRdb retains in-frame clones only, with some absent. The table includes some 49,000 clones, approximately 81% detected once. The source was peripheral blood, collected from a patient treated with radiotherapy plus ipilimumab. Receptors originate from a human donor with non-small cell lung cancer whose response to radiotherapy plus ipilimumab could not be evaluated. Each CDR3 is given with its conserved first and last residue. The D gene is left open where the match is weak. A row's size may be missing; if present it is once, few, many or a size class.

size,J,V,D,DNA,CDR3
once,TRBJ1-2,TRBV6-4,TRBD1,TGTGCCAGCAGTCCCTTGGGACAGGGGAGCGGCTATGGCTACACCTTC,CASSPLGQGSGYGYTF
-,TRBJ1-1,TRBV19,-,TGTGCCAGTAGTATTCTGGGGGGATGGAAGAACACTGAAGCTTTCTTT,CASSILGGWKNTEAFF
-,TRBJ1-2,TRBV6-1,-,TGTGCCAGCATGGGGGGGGTCCTCTATGGCTACACCTTC,CASMGGVLYGYTF
-,TRBJ2-5,TRBV28,TRBD2,TGTGCCAGCAGTACCCGCCGGGAGGGAGAGACCCAGTACTTC,CASSTRREGETQYF
-,TRBJ2-3,TRBV7-2,-,TGTGCCAGCAGCTTAGAGCGGGTGGGTACGCAGTATTTT,CASSLERVGTQYF
-,TRBJ2-1,TRBV7-8,TRBD2,TGTGCCAGCAGTCTCTGGCCCCGGACTAGCGGGTTTAATGAGCAGTTCTTC,CASSLWPRTSGFNEQFF
-,TRBJ1-1,TRBV7-8,-,TGTGCCAGCAGCTTAAGGGGCACTGAAGCTTTCTTT,CASSLRGTEAFF
-,TRBJ2-5,TRBV19,TRBD1,TGTGCCAGTGGGGGCAGGGGGGAGACCCAGTACTTC,CASGGRGETQYF
-,TRBJ2-7,TRBV7-9,-,TGTGCCAGCAGCTTTGACGGAGGTGTCTACGAGCAGTACTTC,CASSFDGGVYEQYF
once,TRBJ2-7,TRBV27,-,TGTGCCAGCAGTTCCTCACCGACGGGACAAGAGCAGTACTTC,CASSSSPTGQEQYF
-,TRBJ2-3,TRBV5-6,-,TGTGCCAGCAGCTTGGAGGGCAGGGTCTGGACAGATACGCAGTATTTT,CASSLEGRVWTDTQYF
few,TRBJ2-7,TRBV7-2,-,TGTGCCAGCAGCTTAGGGAATCTAGCCCGCGAGCAGTACTTC,CASSLGNLAREQYF
-,TRBJ2-5,TRBV7-3,TRBD1,TGTGCCAGCAGCCCCGACAGGGTAGAGACCCAGTACTTC,CASSPDRVETQYF
-,TRBJ2-7,TRBV27,-,TGTGCCAGCAGTTCAAAGACAGGTATCTCCTACGAGCAGTACTTC,CASSSKTGISYEQYF
-,TRBJ1-2,TRBV7-2,-,TGTGCCAGCAGCTTAGCCCCTCCGGAGAACTATGGCTACACCTTC,CASSLAPPENYGYTF
-,TRBJ2-1,TRBV6-6,-,TGTGCCAGCAGTGTTAACAATGAGCAGTTCTTC,CASSVNNEQFF
-,TRBJ2-1,TRBV27,TRBD2,TGTGCCAGCAGTAAAGGGACTAGCGGCTTTGGCAATGAGCAGTTCTTC,CASSKGTSGFGNEQFF
-,TRBJ2-3,TRBV7-9,-,TGTGCCAGCAGTTCTGGAACAGGGTCAGATACGCAGTATTTT,CASSSGTGSDTQYF
-,TRBJ2-7,TRBV27,-,TGTGCCAGCAGTTCGTGGACAGCCGAGCAGTACTTC,CASSSWTAEQYF
-,TRBJ1-2,TRBV29-1,-,TGCAGCGCTCGGGAGGGGAATGGCTACACCTTC,CSAREGNGYTF
-,TRBJ2-3,TRBV7-3,TRBD2,TGTGCCAGCAGCTTAACTTCCAGTTCGGGAGGTACGCAGTATTTT,CASSLTSSSGGTQYF
once,TRBJ2-3,TRBV5-4,TRBD2,TGTGCCAGCAGCTTGGGGACTAGCGGGAGTACAGATACGCAGTATTTT,CASSLGTSGSTDTQYF
once,TRBJ1-2,TRBV9,-,TGTGCCAGCAGCGTAGTCGGGGGTGGCTACACCTTC,CASSVVGGGYTF
-,TRBJ2-5,TRBV7-2,-,TGTGCCAGCAGCTTAGGTCCCAACGCGGGTCAAGAGACCCAGTACTTC,CASSLGPNAGQETQYF
-,TRBJ2-2,TRBV5-4,TRBD2,TGTGCCAGCAGCCCGGCGGGGGACGGAAGCGCCGGGGAGCTGTTTTTT,CASSPAGDGSAGELFF
-,TRBJ1-4,TRBV4-2,-,TGTGCCAGCAGCCAAGAAGTCGCGGGTGGAGGTTCACGTGAAAAACTGTTTTTT,CASSQEVAGGGSREKLFF
-,TRBJ2-5,TRBV7-9,TRBD2,TGTGCCAGCAGCCCGGGGCTCGGGACTAGCGGGGAAGAGACCCAGTACTTC,CASSPGLGTSGEETQYF
few,TRBJ2-7,TRBV11-2,TRBD1,TGTGCCAGCAGCTCCTACAGGGGATACGAGCAGTACTTC,CASSSYRGYEQYF
-,TRBJ2-7,TRBV6-1,-,TGTGCCAGCAGGCTGACAGGCCGGACGGGCGAGCAGTACTTC,CASRLTGRTGEQYF
-,TRBJ2-5,TRBV11-3,TRBD2,TGTGCCAGCAGCCCCGGTCTAGCGGGAGAAGAGACCCAGTACTTC,CASSPGLAGEETQYF
-,TRBJ1-2,TRBV29-1,TRBD1,TGCAGCGTTGACCCAGGGGGTCAGGGCTACACCTTC,CSVDPGGQGYTF
-,TRBJ2-7,TRBV5-1,-,TGCGCCAGCAGCTTGGGGCAGGGGGGCACCTACGAGCAGTACTTC,CASSLGQGGTYEQYF
-,TRBJ2-1,TRBV25-1,-,TGTGCCAGCAGTACAGACTTGACAGTTAGCTCCTACAATGAGCAGTTCTTC,CASSTDLTVSSYNEQFF
-,TRBJ1-1,TRBV2,-,TGTGCCAGCATCATTTTACAGGGAAAGAGCACTGAAGCTTTCTTT,CASIILQGKSTEAFF
-,TRBJ2-1,TRBV18,TRBD2,TGTGCCAGCTCACCCCCGTCGGCTAGCGGGAGAGGCAATGAGCAGTTCTTC,CASSPPSASGRGNEQFF
-,TRBJ2-7,TRBV5-6,TRBD2,TGTGCCAGCAGCTTTGGTACTAGCGGGAGTTACGAGCAGTACTTC,CASSFGTSGSYEQYF
-,TRBJ1-2,TRBV6-5,TRBD1,TGTGCCAGCAGTTACTCGACAGGGTCCGGCTACACCTTC,CASSYSTGSGYTF
-,TRBJ2-3,TRBV7-3,-,TGTGCCAGCAGCTTGGGCGGGACCTCGGGGGATACGCAGTATTTT,CASSLGGTSGDTQYF
-,TRBJ2-5,TRBV4-2,TRBD2,TGTGCCAGCAGCCAAGACGGACAAAGCGGGAATTGGTACCAAGAGACCCAGTACTTC,CASSQDGQSGNWYQETQYF
once,TRBJ2-3,TRBV19,TRBD1,TGTGCCAGTAGTATTGGGACAGGTAGCACAGATACGCAGTATTTT,CASSIGTGSTDTQYF
-,TRBJ1-1,TRBV5-4,-,TGTGCCAGCAGCTTGGCAGGAACCACTGAAGCTTTCTTT,CASSLAGTTEAFF
few,TRBJ2-2,TRBV9,-,TGTGCCAGCAGCGTAGCTAACGGGGAGGTGGCCGGGGAGCTGTTTTTT,CASSVANGEVAGELFF
-,TRBJ1-2,TRBV28,-,TGTGCCAGCAGTTTGTCCCGACAGGAAGGAGGCTACACCTTC,CASSLSRQEGGYTF